A selection of T cell receptor beta chains follows, all from one sample in a study of PD-L1 blockade in urothelial cancer. Repertoires were generated with immunoSEQ multiplex PCR, while TCRdb's copy carries only in-frame clones and drops some. The data hold roughly 130,000 clones, with less than 85% observed a single time. Source: PBMCs, taken around atezolizumab (anti-PD-L1) treatment. All receptors derive from a man aged 50 to 59 with urothelial cancer. The CDR3 runs from the conserved cysteine through the conserved F or W. Fields, in order: clone size, V gene, CDR3 protein. The listing skips clone size in some rows; elsewhere it reads once, few, many or a size class.

.,TRBV10-2,CASKEIMNTEAFF
.,TRBV29-1,CSGGTGGGYTF
.,TRBV2,CASKTGAGTGGYGYTF
.,TRBV5-1,CASSLRPGSSYEQYF
.,TRBV19,CASSIRPDRRREVSYEQYF
.,TRBV11-3,CASSLGGLGIHNTGELFF
.,TRBV18,CASSIAVSNQPQHF
.,TRBV6-5,CASSYSGTGGDYTF
.,TRBV25-1,CASMGRNEAFF
.,TRBV4-2,CASSRGQGVGDTQYF
.,TRBV10-3,CAISESTGAFGEQYF
.,TRBV7-8,CASSRRERTDTQYF
once,TRBV5-1,CASSSGTVSTDTQYF
.,TRBV6-1,CASSELGGLTEAFF
.,TRBV28,CASRQQGANQPQHF
.,TRBV6-5,CASSIRTGDQPQHF
.,TRBV27,CASSTPDRTYNSPLHF
.,TRBV6-5,CASSHRGYSNQPQHF
once,TRBV2,CASSRRQGFATGELFF
.,TRBV5-1,CASRDTNYEQYF
few,TRBV6-6,CASCPSGYSGANVLTF
.,TRBV7-8,CASSFSGNSYNEQFF
.,TRBV5-6,CASSESGTGYRYNEQFF
.,TRBV14,CASSQEPADEQFF
.,TRBV5-4,CASSLADSKETQYF
.,TRBV2,CASNRDISYEQYF
.,TRBV28,CASSPYTNGVNTEAFF
.,TRBV28,CASRPGTLKETQYF
.,TRBV2,CASSDEAYEQYF
.,TRBV6-5,CASSYGGIPLHF
.,TRBV11-2,CASSSHGQGSNQPQHF
.,TRBV12-2,CASRHFTRPKRNQPQHF
.,TRBV9,CASSPRLGTDTQYF